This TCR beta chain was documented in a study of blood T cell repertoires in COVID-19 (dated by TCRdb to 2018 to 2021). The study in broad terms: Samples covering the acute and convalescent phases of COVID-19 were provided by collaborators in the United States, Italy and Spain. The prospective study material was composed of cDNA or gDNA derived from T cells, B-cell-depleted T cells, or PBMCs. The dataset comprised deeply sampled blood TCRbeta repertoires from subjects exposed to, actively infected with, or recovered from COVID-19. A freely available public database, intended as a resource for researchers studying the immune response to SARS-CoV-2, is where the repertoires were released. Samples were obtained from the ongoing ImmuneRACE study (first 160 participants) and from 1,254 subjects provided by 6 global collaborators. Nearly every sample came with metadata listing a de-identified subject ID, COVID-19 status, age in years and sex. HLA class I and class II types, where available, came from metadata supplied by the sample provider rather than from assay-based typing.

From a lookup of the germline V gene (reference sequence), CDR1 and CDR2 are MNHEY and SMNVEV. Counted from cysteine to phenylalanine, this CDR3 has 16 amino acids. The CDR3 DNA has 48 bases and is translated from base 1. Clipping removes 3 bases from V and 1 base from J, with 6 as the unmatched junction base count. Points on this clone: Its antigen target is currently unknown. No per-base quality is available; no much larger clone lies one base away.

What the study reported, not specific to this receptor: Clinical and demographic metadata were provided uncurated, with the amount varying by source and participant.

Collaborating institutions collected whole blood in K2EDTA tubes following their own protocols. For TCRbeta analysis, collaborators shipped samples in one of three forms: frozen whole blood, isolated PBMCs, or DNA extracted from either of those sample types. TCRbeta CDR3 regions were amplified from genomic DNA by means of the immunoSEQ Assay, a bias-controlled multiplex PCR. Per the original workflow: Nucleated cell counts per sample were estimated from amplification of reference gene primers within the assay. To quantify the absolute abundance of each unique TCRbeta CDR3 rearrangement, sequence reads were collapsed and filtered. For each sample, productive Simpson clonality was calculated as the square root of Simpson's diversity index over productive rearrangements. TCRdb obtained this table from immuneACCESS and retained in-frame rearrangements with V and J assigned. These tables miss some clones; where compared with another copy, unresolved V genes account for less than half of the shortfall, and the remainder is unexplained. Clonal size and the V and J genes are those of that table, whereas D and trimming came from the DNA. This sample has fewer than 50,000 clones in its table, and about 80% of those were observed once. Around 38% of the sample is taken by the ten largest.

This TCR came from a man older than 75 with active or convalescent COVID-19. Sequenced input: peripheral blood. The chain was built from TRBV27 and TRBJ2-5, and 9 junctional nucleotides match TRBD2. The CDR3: CASSFGLAGSQETQYF. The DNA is TGTGCCAGCAGTTTCGGTCTAGCGGGATCCCAAGAGACCCAGTACTTC.